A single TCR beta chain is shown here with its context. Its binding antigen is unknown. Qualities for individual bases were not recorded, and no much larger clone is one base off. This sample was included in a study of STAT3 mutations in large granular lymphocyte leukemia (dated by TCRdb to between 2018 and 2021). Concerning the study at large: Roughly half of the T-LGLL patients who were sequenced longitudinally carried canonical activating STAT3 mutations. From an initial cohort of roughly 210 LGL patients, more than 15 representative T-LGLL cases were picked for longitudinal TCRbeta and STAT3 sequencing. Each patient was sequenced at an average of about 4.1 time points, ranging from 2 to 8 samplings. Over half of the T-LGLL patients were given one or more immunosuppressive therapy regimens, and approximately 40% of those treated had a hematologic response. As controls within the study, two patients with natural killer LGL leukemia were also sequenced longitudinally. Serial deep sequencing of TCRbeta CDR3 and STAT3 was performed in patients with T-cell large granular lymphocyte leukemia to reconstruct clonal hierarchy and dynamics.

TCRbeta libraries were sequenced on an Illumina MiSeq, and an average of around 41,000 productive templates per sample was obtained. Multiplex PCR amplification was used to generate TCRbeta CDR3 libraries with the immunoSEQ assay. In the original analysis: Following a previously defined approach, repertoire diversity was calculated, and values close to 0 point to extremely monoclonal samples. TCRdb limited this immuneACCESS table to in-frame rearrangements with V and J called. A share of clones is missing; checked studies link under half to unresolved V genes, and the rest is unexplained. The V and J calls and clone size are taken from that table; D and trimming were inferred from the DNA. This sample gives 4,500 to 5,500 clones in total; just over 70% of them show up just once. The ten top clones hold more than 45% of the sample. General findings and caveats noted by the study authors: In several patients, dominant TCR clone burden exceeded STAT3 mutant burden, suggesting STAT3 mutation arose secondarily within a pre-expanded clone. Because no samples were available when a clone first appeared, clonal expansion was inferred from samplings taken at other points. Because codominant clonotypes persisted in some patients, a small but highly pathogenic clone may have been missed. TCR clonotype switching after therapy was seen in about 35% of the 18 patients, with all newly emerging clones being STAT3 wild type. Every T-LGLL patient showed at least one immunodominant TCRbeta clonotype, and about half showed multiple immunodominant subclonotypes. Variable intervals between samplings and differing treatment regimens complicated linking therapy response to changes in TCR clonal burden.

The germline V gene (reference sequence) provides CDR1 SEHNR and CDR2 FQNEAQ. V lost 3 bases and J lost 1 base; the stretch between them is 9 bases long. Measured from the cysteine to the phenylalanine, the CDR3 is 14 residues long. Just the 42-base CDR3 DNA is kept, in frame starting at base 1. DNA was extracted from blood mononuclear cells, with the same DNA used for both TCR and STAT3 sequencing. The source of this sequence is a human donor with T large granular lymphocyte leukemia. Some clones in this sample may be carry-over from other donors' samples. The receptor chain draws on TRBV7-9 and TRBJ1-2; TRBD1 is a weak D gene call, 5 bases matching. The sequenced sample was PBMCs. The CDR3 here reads CASSFDSGNYGYTF. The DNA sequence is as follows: TGTGCCAGCAGCTTCGACAGTGGTAACTATGGCTACACCTTC. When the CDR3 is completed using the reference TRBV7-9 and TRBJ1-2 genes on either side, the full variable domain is DTGVSQNPRHKITKRGQNVTFRCDPISEHNRLYWYRQTLGQGPEFLTYFQNEAQLEKSRLLSDRFSAERPKGSFSTLEIQRTEQGDSAMYLCASSFDSGNYGYTFGSGTRLTVV.